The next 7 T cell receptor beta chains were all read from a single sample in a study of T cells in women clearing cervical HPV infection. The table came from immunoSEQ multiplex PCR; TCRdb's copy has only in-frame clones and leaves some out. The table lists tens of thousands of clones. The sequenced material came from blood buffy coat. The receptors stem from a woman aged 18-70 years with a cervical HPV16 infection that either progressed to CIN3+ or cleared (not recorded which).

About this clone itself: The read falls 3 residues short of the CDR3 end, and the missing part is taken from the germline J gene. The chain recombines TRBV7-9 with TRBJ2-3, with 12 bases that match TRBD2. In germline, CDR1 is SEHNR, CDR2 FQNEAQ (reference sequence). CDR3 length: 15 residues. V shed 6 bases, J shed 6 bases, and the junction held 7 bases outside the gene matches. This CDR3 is CASSPGLAGLDTQYF. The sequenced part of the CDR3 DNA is TGTGCCAGCAGTCCCGGACTAGCGGGGTTGGATACG.

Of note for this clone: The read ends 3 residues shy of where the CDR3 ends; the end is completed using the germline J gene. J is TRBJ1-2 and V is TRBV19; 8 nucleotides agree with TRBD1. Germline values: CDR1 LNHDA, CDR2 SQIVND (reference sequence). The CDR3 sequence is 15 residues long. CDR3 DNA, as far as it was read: TGTGCCAGTAGTCCCTGGACAGGGAGTACGGACGAC. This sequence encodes CASSPWTGSTDD. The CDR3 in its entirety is CASSPWTGSTDDYTF. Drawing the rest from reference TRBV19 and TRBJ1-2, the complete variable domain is DGGITQSPKYLFRKEGQNVTLSCEQNLNHDAMYWYRQDPGQGLRLIYYSQIVNDFQKGDIAEGYSVSREKKESFPLTVTSAQKNPTAFYLCASSPWTGSTDDYTFGSGTRLTVV.

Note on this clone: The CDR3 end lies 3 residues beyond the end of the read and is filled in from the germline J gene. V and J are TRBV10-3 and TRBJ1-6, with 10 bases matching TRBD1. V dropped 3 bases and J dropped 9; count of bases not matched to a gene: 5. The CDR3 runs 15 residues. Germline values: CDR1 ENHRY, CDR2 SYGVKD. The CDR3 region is CAISDLDRGLSPLHF. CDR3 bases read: TGTGCCATCAGTGACCTTGACAGGGGGCTTTCACCC.

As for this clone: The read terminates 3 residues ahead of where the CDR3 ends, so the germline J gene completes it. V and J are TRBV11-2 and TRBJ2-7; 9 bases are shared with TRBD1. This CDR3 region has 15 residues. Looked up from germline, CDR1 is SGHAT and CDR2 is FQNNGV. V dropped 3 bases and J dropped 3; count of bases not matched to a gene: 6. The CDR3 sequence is CASSFSGQGYYEQYF. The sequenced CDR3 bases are TGTGCCAGCAGCTTTTCGGGACAGGGCTACTACGAG. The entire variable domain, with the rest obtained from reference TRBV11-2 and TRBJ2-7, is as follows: EAGVAQSPRYKIIEKRQSVAFWCNPISGHATLYWYQQILGQGPKLLIQFQNNGVVDDSQLPKDRFSAERLKGVDSTLKIQPAKLEDSAVYLCASSFSGQGYYEQYFGPGTRLTVT.

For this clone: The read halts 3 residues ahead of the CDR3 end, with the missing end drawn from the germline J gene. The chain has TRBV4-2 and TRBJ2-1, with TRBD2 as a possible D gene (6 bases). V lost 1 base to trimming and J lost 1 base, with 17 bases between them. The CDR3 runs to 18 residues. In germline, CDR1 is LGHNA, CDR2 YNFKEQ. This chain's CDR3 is CASSQVIVQGLSYNEQFF. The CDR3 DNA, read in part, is TGTGCCAGCAGCCAAGTAATAGTTCAAGGACTATCCTACAATGAG.

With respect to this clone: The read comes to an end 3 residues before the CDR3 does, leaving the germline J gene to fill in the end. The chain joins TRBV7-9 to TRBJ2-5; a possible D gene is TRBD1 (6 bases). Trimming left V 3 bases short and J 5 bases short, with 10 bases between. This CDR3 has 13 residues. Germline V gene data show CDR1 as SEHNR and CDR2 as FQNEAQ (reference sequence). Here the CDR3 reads CASSLAGVETQYF. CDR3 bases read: TGTGCCAGCAGCTTGGCAGGGGTGGAGACC.

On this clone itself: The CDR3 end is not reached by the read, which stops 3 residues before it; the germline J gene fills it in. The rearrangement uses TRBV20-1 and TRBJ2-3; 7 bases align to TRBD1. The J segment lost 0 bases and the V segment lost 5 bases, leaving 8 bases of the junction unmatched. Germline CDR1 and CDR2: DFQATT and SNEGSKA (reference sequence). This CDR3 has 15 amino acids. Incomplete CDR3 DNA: TGCAGTGCTCCGGACAGGAGGACTAGCACAGATACG. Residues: CSAPDRRTSTDT. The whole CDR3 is CSAPDRRTSTDTQYF.